Following are 17 T cell receptor beta chains from one sample sequenced in a study of blood T cells in healthy people across ages. A second PCR, run for about 6 to 11 cycles, used a sample-barcoded 5' primer plus a J-beta primer mix. TCRdb reanalysed the 5' RACE reads using MiXCR and keeps one entry per CDR3 protein. The sample records about a million distinct CDR3 sequences, just over 50% being singletons. The source material was blood. All receptors derive from a woman aged 60-75 years in good health.

The CDR3 nucleotides are TGTGCCAGCAAGGAGCGGGACCAAGAGACCCAGTACTTC. The encoded protein is CASKERDQETQYF. The rearrangement uses TRBV6-2 or TRBV6-3 and TRBJ2-5, with D maybe TRBD2 (6 bases). Germline CDR1 reads MNHEY; CDR2 reads SVGEGT. This CDR3 contains 13 residues. Between the trimmed V and J ends, which lost 7 bases and 0 bases, there was a span of 9 bases.

In regard to this clonotype: A read error may produce the germline difference seen at one junction end. This chain links TRBV3-1 with TRBJ1-4; no firm D call. This CDR3 contains 14 residues. Germline values: CDR1 LGHDT, CDR2 YNNKEL (reference sequence). CDR3 sequence reads: CASSPRRFNEKLFF. The CDR3, as DNA: TGCGCCAGCAGCCCCCGGAGATTTAATGAAAAACTGTTTTTT.

This clonotype was recorded a few times. V gene TRBV4-1 combines with J gene TRBJ2-7; 11 bases are a match to TRBD2. Germline V gene sequence: CDR1 MGHRA, CDR2 YSYEKL. The V and J ends lost 4 bases and 3 bases, in that order; junction bases with no gene match: 11. The CDR3 contains 17 residues. The CDR3 sequence is CASSPFLLAGVIYEQYF. The CDR3 DNA follows: TGCGCCAGCAGCCCGTTCTTACTAGCGGGAGTTATCTACGAGCAGTACTTC.

V is TRBV14 and J is TRBJ2-5; 9 bases match TRBD1. The J call may be in error: the DNA end matches TRBJ2-7 better. The V gene's germline CDR1 is SGHDN and CDR2 FVKESK. This CDR3 region has 15 residues. CDR3 region: CASSRPGQGSYEQYF. DNA for the CDR3: TGTGCCAGCAGCCGTCCGGGACAGGGATCTTACGAGCAGTACTTC.

The J gene is TRBJ2-3, the V gene TRBV7-2, with 12 bases lining up with TRBD2. Trimming took 3 bases from V and 2 from J; bases not matched to a gene: 3. Germline CDR1 SGHTA, CDR2 FQGNSA. The CDR3 extends over 16 amino acids. For the CDR3, the DNA is TGTGCCAGCAGCTTCGGACTAGCGGGAAACACAGATACGCAGTATTTT. This sequence encodes CASSFGLAGNTDTQYF.

There are a few counts of this clonotype. The chain recombines TRBV4-1 with TRBJ2-3, with 9 bases identical to TRBD1. This CDR3 is built from 16 residues. Trimming took 3 bases from V and 7 from J; bases not matched to a gene: 11. Looked up from germline, CDR1 is MGHRA and CDR2 is YSYEKL. CDR3: CASSHSGTGSSYTQYF. The CDR3 bases are TGCGCCAGCAGCCATTCCGGGACAGGGTCGAGCTATACGCAGTATTTT.

This chain links TRBV4-1 with TRBJ1-1, with a weak D call TRBD1 (5 bases). The V end lost 0 bases, the J end lost 2 bases, and 10 bases lay between the germline ends. The CDR3 runs 15 residues. Per the germline V gene, CDR1 is MGHRA and CDR2 is YSYEKL. CDR3 DNA sequence: TGCGCCAGCAGCCAAGACAGGGCGAGAAACACTGAAGCTTTCTTT. Its protein is CASSQDRARNTEAFF.

This clonotype was counted a few times. The rearrangement uses TRBV5-1 and TRBJ2-3; possible D gene TRBD1, 5 bases. Germline V gives CDR1 SGHRS, CDR2 YFSETQ. V was trimmed by 0 bases and J by 5 bases, leaving 10 bases between them. The CDR3 consists of 14 residues. The CDR3 is CASSLGQPLDTQYF. Written as DNA, the CDR3 is TGCGCCAGCAGCTTGGGACAGCCCCTAGATACGCAGTATTTT.

This chain joins TRBV4-2 and TRBJ2-7; possible D gene TRBD1, 6 bases. This CDR3 contains 15 residues. Trimming took 0 bases from V and 8 from J, leaving 17 bases between them. Looked up from germline, CDR1 is LGHNA and CDR2 is YNFKEQ. CDR3 coding DNA: TGTGCCAGCAGCCAAGACCGGGACATGCGCCGGCAGCAGTACTTC. Translated: CASSQDRDMRRQQYF.

This clonotype has a handful of counts. The chain carries TRBV18 and TRBJ1-2; 10 bases are a match to TRBD1. Germline lookup yields CDR1 KGHSH and CDR2 LQKENI. The CDR3 loop spans 14 amino acids. The junction had 4 bases not matched to a gene; V was cut back by 4 bases and J by 5 bases. The DNA for the CDR3 is TGTGCCAGCTCACGGCCGGGACAGGGGTATGGCTACACCTTC. This sequence encodes CASSRPGQGYGYTF.

This clonotype was observed a single time. The chain carries TRBV12-3 or TRBV12-4 and TRBJ2-7; D call uncertain. Trimming took off 6 bases at V and 4 bases at J, with 13 bases between the two ends. This CDR3 has 13 residues. The CDR3 bases are TGTGCCAGCAGATCCCCTCCCCCGTACGAGCAGTACTTC. It codes for CASRSPPPYEQYF.

This clonotype came up once. The J gene is TRBJ2-7, the V gene TRBV7-8, with 9 bases lining up with TRBD1. The CDR3 has 17 residues. Germline values: CDR1 SGHVS, CDR2 FQNEAQ. V shed 5 bases and J 4 bases; nucleotides not matched to a gene: 15. CDR3 DNA sequence: TGTGCCAGCAGCCCTAGGGCGGGACAGGGTGCCTCGTACGAGCAGTACTTC. It is translated as CASSPRAGQGASYEQYF.

J is TRBJ2-5 and V is TRBV29-1; 10 positions match TRBD2. The V gene end was trimmed by 6 bases and the J gene end by 11 bases; junction bases not matched to a gene: 9. The germline V gene encodes CDR1 SQVTM and CDR2 ANQGSEA. This CDR3 has 12 residues. The CDR3 DNA sequence: TGCAGCGTGGGACTAGCGCCTAATGAGCAGTACTTC. Encoded protein: CSVGLAPNEQYF.

The chain joins TRBV27 to TRBJ1-5; D perhaps matches TRBD1 (5 bases). Germline assignment: CDR1 MNHEY and CDR2 SMNVEV (reference sequence). V was clipped by 6 bases and J by 3 bases, with 27 bases between them. This CDR3 has 19 residues. The CDR3 region has the DNA TGTGCCAGCAGAAAAACGGGACGAGGGGAGCACGATCTCAATCAGCCCCAGCATTTT. Translation: CASRKTGRGEHDLNQPQHF.

The J gene is TRBJ1-5, the V gene TRBV28, with 8 bases aligning to TRBD1. This CDR3 is 18 amino acids long. In germline, CDR1 is MDHEN, CDR2 SYDVKM. The V segment lost 6 bases and the J segment 0 bases; nucleotides outside the gene matches: 13. CDR3 sequence: CASSAGTGSKYSNQPQHF. DNA for the CDR3: TGTGCCAGCAGCGCCGGGACAGGCAGCAAATATAGCAATCAGCCCCAGCATTTT. Together with reference TRBV28 and TRBJ1-5, the CDR3 gives the full variable domain: DVKVTQSSRYLVKRTGEKVFLECVQDMDHENMFWYRQDPGLGLRLIYFSYDVKMKEKGDIPEGYSVSREKKERFSLILESASTNQTSMYLCASSAGTGSKYSNQPQHFGDGTRLSIL.

V gene TRBV12-3 or TRBV12-4 combines with J gene TRBJ2-1; 7 bases line up with TRBD2. J lost 8 bases, V lost 3 bases, and 16 bases had no gene match. This CDR3 region has 17 residues. The CDR3 is CASSFPSGGGPHYEQFF. As DNA, the CDR3 is TGTGCCAGCAGTTTCCCTAGCGGTGGAGGGCCTCATTATGAGCAGTTCTTC.

V usage is TRBV12-3 or TRBV12-4 and J usage is TRBJ1-5; D might be TRBD1 (6 bases). With 5 bases removed from V and 6 bases from J, the gap between germline ends came to 17 bases. CDR3 size: 15 residues. The DNA for the CDR3 is TGTGCCAGCAGTAAAGGGGGTTTGATGTTTCAGCCCCAGCATTTT. Translated: CASSKGGLMFQPQHF.